Following are 7 T cell receptor beta chains from one sample sequenced in a study of T-cell reconstitution after alpha-beta-depleted transplantation in children. Preparation of the TCRbeta library involved a method that used unique molecular identifiers. Using its own MiXCR run on the PCR reads, TCRdb lists one record per CDR3 protein. The sample consists of about 870,000 distinct CDR3 sequences, about 15% of them appearing once. Sequencing was performed on PBMCs, mostly from graft donor cells, taken 360 days after TCRalphabeta/CD19-depleted stem cell transplant. All receptors come from a male patient between 5 and 17 years old who had a stem cell transplant for acute lymphoblastic leukemia, so the T cells may come from the graft donor.

The rearrangement uses TRBV7-9 and TRBJ2-7; weak D call: TRBD2 (6 bases). The CDR3 is made up of 16 amino acids. Germline CDR1 is SEHNR and CDR2 is FQNEAQ (reference sequence). Trimming left V 3 bases short and J 3 bases short, with 18 bases between. Here the CDR3 reads CASSFEPGSRVYEQYF. CDR3 DNA sequence: TGTGCCAGCAGCTTTGAGCCCGGGAGTCGGGTCTACGAGCAGTACTTC.

The V gene is TRBV13, the J gene TRBJ2-3; D possibly corresponds to TRBD1 (6 bases). The CDR3 is 16 amino acids. Per germline, CDR1 PRHDT and CDR2 FYEKMQ (reference sequence). V was trimmed by 4 bases and J by 2 bases, leaving 16 bases between them. The CDR3: CASSSDRLPSTDTQYF. DNA of the CDR3: TGTGCCAGCAGCTCCGACAGGCTCCCATCCACAGATACGCAGTATTTT.

This clonotype was detected ten times or more. The chain has TRBV27 and TRBJ2-5, with D tentatively TRBD1 (6 bases). The germline V gene encodes CDR1 MNHEY and CDR2 SMNVEV (reference sequence). Deletions cut 4 bases from V and 5 bases from J, with 20 bases between. The CDR3 consists of 16 residues. CDR3 DNA sequence: TGTGCCAGCAGTTCCACCGGATGGACAGTTGGGGAGACCCAGTACTTC. Translating it yields CASSSTGWTVGETQYF.

This clonotype was recorded a few times. This rearrangement joins TRBV6-5 to TRBJ2-7; no reliable D call. The CDR3 spans 16 residues. The germline V gene has CDR1 MNHEY and CDR2 SVGAGI. V lost 4 bases and J 0 bases, leaving 16 bases between the germline ends. CDR3 DNA: TGTGCCAGCAGTTCCTTATACTACACTTACTCCTACGAGCAGTACTTC. Translating it yields CASSSLYYTYSYEQYF.

The chain recombines TRBV25-1 with TRBJ2-5; unclear D gene. CDR3 length: 11 amino acids. The germline V and J ends were trimmed by 2 bases and 5 bases, with 3 bases remaining between them. In germline, CDR1 is MGHDK, CDR2 SYGVNS. The CDR3 nucleotides read TGTGCCAGCAGTGAACCGGAGACCCAGTACTTC. Amino acids: CASSEPETQYF.

The genes are TRBV5-5 and TRBJ1-4; no reliable D call. The V end was cut by 6 bases, the J end by 5 bases, with 17 bases between. Per the germline V gene, CDR1 is SGHKS and CDR2 is YYEKEE (reference sequence). This CDR3 contains 15 residues. The CDR3 here is CASTFDYTGNEKLFF. CDR3 nucleotides: TGTGCCAGCACCTTCGACTATACCGGAAATGAAAAACTGTTTTTT.

This rearrangement joins TRBV27 to TRBJ2-1; D tentatively reads TRBD1 or TRBD2 (5 bases each). This CDR3 comprises 14 residues. V lost 6 bases and J lost 9, with 18 bases in between. Germline values: CDR1 MNHEY, CDR2 SMNVEV (reference sequence). This chain's CDR3 is CASRDIGLGTEQFF. For the CDR3, the DNA is TGTGCCAGCAGAGATATAGGGCTAGGGACTGAGCAGTTCTTC.